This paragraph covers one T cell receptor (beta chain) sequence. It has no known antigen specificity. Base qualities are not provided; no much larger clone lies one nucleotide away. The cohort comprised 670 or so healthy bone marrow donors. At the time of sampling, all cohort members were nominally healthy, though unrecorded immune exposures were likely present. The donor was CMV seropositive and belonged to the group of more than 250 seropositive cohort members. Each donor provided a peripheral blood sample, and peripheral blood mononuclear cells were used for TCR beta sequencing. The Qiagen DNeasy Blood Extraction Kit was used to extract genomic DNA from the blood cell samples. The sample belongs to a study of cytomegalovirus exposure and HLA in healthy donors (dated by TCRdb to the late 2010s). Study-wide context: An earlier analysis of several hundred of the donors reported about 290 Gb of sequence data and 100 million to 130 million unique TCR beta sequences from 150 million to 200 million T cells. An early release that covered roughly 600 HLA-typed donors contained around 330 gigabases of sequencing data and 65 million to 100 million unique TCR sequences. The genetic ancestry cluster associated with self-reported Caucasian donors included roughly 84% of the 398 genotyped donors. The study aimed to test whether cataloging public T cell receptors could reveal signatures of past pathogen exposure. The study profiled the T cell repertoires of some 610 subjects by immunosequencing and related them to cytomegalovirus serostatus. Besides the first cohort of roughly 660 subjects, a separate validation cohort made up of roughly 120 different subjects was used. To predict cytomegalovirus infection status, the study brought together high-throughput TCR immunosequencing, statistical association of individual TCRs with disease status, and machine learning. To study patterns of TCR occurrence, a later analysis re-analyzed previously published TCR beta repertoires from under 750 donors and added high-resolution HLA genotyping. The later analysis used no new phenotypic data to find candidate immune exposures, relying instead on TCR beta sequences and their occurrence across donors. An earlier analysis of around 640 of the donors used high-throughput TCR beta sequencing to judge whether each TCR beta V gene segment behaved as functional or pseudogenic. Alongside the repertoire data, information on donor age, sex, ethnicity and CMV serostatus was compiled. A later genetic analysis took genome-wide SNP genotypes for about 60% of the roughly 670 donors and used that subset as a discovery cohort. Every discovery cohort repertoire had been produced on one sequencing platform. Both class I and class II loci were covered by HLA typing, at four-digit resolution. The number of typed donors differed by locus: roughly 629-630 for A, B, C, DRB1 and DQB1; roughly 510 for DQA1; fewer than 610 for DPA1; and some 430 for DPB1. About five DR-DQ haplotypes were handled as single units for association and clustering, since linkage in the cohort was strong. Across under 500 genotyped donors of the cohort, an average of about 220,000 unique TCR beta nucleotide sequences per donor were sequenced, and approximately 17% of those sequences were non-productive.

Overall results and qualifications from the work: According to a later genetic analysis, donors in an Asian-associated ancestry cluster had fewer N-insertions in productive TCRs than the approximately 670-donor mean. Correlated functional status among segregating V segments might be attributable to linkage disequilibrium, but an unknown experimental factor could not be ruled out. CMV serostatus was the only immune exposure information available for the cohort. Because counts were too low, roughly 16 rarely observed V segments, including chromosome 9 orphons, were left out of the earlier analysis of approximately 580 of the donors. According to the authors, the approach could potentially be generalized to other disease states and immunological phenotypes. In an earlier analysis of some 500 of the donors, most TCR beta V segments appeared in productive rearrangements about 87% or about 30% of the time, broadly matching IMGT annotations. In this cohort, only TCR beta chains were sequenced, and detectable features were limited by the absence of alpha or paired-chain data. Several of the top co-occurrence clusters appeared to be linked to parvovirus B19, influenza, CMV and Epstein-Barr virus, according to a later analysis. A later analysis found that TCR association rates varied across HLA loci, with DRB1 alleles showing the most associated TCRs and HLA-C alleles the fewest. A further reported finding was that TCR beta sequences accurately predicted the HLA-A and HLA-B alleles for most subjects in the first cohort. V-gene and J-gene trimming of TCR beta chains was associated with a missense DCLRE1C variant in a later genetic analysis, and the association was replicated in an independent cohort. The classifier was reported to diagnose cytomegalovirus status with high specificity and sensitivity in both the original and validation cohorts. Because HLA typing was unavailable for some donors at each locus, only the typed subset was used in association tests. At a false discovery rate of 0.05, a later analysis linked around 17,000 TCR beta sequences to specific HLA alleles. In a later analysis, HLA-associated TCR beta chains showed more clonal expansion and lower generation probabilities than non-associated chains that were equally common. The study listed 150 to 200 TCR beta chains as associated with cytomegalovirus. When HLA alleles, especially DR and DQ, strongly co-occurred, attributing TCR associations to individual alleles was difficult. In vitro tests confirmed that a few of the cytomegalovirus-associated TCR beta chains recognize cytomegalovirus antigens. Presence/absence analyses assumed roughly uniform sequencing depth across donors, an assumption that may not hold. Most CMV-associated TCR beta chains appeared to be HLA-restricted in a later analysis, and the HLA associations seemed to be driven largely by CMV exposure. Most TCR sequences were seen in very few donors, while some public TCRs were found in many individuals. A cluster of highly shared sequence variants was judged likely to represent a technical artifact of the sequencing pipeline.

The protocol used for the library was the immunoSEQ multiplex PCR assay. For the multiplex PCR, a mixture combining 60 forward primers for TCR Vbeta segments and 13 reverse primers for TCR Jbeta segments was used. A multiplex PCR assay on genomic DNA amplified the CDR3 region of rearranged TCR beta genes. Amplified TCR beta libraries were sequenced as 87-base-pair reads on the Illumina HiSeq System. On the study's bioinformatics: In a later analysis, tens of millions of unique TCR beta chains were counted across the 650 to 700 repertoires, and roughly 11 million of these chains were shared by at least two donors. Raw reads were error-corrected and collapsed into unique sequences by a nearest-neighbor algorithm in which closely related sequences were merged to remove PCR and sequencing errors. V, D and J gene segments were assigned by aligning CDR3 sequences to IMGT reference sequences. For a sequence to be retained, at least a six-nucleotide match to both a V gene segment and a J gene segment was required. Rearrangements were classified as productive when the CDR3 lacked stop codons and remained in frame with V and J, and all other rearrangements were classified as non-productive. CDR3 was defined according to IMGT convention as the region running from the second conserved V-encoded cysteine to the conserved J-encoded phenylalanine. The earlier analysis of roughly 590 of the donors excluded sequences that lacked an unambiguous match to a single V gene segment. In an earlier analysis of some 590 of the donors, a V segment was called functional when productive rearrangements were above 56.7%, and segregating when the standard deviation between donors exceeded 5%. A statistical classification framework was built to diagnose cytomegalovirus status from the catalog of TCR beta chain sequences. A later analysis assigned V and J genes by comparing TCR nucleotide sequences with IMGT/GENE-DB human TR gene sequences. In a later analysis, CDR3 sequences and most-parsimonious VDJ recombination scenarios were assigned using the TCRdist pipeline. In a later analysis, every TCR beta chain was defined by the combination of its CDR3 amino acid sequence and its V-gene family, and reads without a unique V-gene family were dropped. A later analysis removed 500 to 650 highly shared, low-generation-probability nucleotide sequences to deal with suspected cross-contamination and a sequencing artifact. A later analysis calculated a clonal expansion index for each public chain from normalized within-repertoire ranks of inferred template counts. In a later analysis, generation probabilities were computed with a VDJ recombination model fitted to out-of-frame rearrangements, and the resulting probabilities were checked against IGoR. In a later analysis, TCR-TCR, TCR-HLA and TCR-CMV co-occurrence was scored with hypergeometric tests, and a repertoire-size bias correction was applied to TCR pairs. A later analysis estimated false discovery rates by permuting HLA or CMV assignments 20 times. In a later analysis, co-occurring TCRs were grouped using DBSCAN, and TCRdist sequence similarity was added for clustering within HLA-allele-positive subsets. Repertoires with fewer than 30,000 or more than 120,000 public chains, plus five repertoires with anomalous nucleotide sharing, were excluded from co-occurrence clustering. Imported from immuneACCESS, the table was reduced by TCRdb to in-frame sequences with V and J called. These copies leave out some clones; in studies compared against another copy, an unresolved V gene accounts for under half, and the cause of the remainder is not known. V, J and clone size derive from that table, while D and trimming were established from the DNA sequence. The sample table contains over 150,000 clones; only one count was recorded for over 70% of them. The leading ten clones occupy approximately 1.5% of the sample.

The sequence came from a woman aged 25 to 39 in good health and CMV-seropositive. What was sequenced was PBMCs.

At the DNA level, the sequence is TGTGCCAGCAGTTTGTGGGGGGAGACCTACGAGCAGTACTTC. Its translation reads: CASSLWGETYEQYF. The receptor chain draws on TRBV28 and TRBJ2-7, with a weak D call of TRBD2 (6 bases match). From its cysteine to its phenylalanine, the CDR3 spans 14 amino acids. The DNA shown is the 42-base CDR3, in frame from base 1. CDR1 MDHEN and CDR2 SYDVKM are derived from the germline V gene. Deletion took 3 bases off V and 2 bases off J, with a span of 11 bases between the germline ends.